The 27 T cell receptor beta chains below were found in one sample sequenced in a study of breast tumors, draining lymph nodes, adjacent tissues. TCRdb re-called the multiplex PCR reads with MiXCR, one entry per CDR3 protein. This sample has over 200,000 distinct CDR3 sequences, with less than 40% found just once. Samples came from axillary lymph nodes draining the breast cancer. The sequenced sample was axillary lymph node tissue. The origin of the receptors is a female donor with breast cancer. Some clones in this sample may be carry-over from other donors' samples.

This clonotype was seen ten or more times. J is TRBJ1-2 and V is TRBV19; 7 bases are shared with TRBD1. The CDR3 spans 13 residues. The V gene's germline CDR1 is LNHDA and CDR2 SQIVND (reference sequence). The ends lost 1 base at V and 8 bases at J; junction bases unmatched: 4. CDR3 protein: CASSIGQGRGYTF. In nucleotides, the CDR3 is TGTGCCAGTAGTATAGGACAGGGAAGAGGCTACACCTTC.

The table lists this clonotype with a few counts. A much more abundant neighbour one base away suggests this may be a read error. The chain joins TRBV20-1 to TRBJ2-1; 7 bases line up with TRBD2. The CDR3 extends over 17 amino acids. Germline CDR1 is DFQATT and CDR2 is SNEGSKA (reference sequence). V shed 0 bases and J 5 bases; nucleotides not matched to a gene: 13. The CDR3 reads CSARDRFSGATHNEQFF. CDR3 DNA sequence: TGCAGTGCTAGAGATCGCTTCAGCGGGGCGACCCACAATGAGCAGTTCTTC.

This clonotype was recorded at least ten times. The CDR3: CASSLAPAIDYGYTF. DNA of the CDR3: TGCGCCAGCAGCTTGGCCCCTGCTATTGACTATGGCTACACCTTC. The chain carries TRBV5-1 and TRBJ1-2, with no clear D. The CDR3 spans 15 residues. The germline gives CDR1 SGHRS, CDR2 YFSETQ. Deletions cut 0 bases from V and 3 bases from J, with 12 bases between. Full variable domain (missing parts from reference TRBV5-1 and TRBJ1-2): KAGVTQTPRYLIKTRGQQVTLSCSPISGHRSVSWYQQTPGQGLQFLFEYFSETQRNKGNFPGRFSGRQFSNSRSEMNVSTLELGDSALYLCASSLAPAIDYGYTFGSGTRLTVV.

With regard to this clonotype: Likely a read error: the CDR3 ends without its conserved phenylalanine or tryptophan. No DNA is shown, since the ends of the CDR3 on it are uncertain; the CDR3 is the one TCRdb lists. The CDR3 here is CASSQAGQPNTGELLL. The chain uses TRBV4-1 and TRBJ2-2; the D call TRBD1 from the table was never checked on the DNA. The CDR3 contains 16 residues when both ends are counted. Germline CDR1 reads MGHRA; CDR2 reads YSYEKL.

There are a few counts of this clonotype. A much more abundant neighbour one base away suggests this may be a read error. The chain has TRBV20-1 and TRBJ1-6; perhaps TRBD1 as D (6 bases). V was trimmed by 0 bases and J by 6 bases, leaving 15 bases between them. The CDR3 is 16 amino acids. Germline CDR1 reads DFQATT; CDR2 reads SNEGSKA (reference sequence). The CDR3 loop is CSARDFRQGTNSPLHF. CDR3 in DNA: TGCAGTGCTAGAGATTTCCGGCAGGGGACTAATTCACCCCTCCACTTT.

This chain joins TRBV7-2 and TRBJ2-7; D might be TRBD1 (5 bases). Per germline, CDR1 SGHTA and CDR2 FQGNSA. Trimming removed 8 bases from V and 3 bases from J, with 17 bases in between. The CDR3 runs 14 residues. This CDR3 is CASSLGRADYEQYF. The CDR3, as DNA: TGTGCCAGCTCACTCGGCAGGGCCGACTACGAGCAGTACTTC.

This clonotype was recorded a few times. Since a much larger clone is just one base distant, this may be a read error. V usage is TRBV12-3 or TRBV12-4 and J usage is TRBJ2-1; 7 bases map to TRBD2. The V segment lost 8 bases and the J segment 2 bases; nucleotides outside the gene matches: 3. There are 13 residues in the CDR3. CDR3 in DNA: TGTGCCAGCGTGAGCGGGGCCTACAATGAGCAGTTCTTC. It encodes CASVSGAYNEQFF.

J is TRBJ2-1 and V is TRBV15; 10 bases match TRBD2. The CDR3 loop spans 18 amino acids. V was pared by 3 bases and J by 7 bases, with 15 bases of the junction left unmatched. Germline V gene sequence: CDR1 LNHNV, CDR2 YYDKDF (reference sequence). The CDR3 sequence: CATSSARGAGGPRNEQFF. CDR3 sequence (DNA): TGTGCCACCAGCAGTGCTAGGGGAGCGGGAGGGCCCCGGAATGAGCAGTTCTTC.

The sample holds a few counts of this clonotype. This clone may be a read error of a much larger clone one base away. The rearrangement joins TRBV11-2 to TRBJ1-2; the match to TRBD1 covers 8 bases. This CDR3 is 13 amino acids long. Germline lookup yields CDR1 SGHAT and CDR2 FQNNGV. The V segment lost 4 bases and the J segment 7 bases; nucleotides outside the gene matches: 5. The CDR3 coding sequence is TGTGCCAGCAGCTCGGACAGGGTCTCTGGCTACACCTTC. Protein sequence: CASSSDRVSGYTF.

Many counts were recorded for this clonotype. The J gene is TRBJ2-2, the V gene TRBV9; possibly TRBD1 or TRBD2 for D (5 bases each). Per the germline V gene, CDR1 is SGDLS and CDR2 is YYNGEE. CDR3 length: 12 residues. V shed 5 bases and J shed 3 bases, with 5 bases lying between them. The CDR3, as DNA: TGTGCCAGCAGGGGACACACCGGGGAGCTGTTTTTT. Its translation is CASRGHTGELFF.

Ten or more counts support this clonotype. The CDR3 DNA follows: TGTGCCAGCAGTGAACTAGCGGGTGTCTACAATGAGCAGTTCTTC. Translating gives CASSELAGVYNEQFF. The chain uses TRBV2 and TRBJ2-1; 8 nucleotides line up with TRBD2. The CDR3 covers 15 residues. J was trimmed by 3 bases and V by 2 bases; bases with no gene match: 3. Germline CDR1 SNHLY, CDR2 FYNNEI. Full variable domain (missing parts from reference TRBV2 and TRBJ2-1): EPEVTQTPSHQVTQMGQEVILRCVPISNHLYFYWYRQILGQKVEFLVSFYNNEISEKSEIFDDQFSVERPDGSNFTLKIRSTKLEDSAMYFCASSELAGVYNEQFFGPGTRLTVL.

This clonotype was seen many times. V and J are TRBV7-8 and TRBJ1-1, with D unclear. CDR3 length equals 13 residues. CDR1 is SGHVS, CDR2 FQNEAQ, per germline. The ends were cut back, 1 base at V and 3 bases at J, with 6 bases in the middle. The CDR3 protein is CASSLDTDTEAFF. The DNA for the CDR3 is TGTGCCAGCAGCTTAGACACAGACACTGAAGCTTTCTTT.

There are many counts of this clonotype. This chain uses TRBV5-6 with TRBJ2-7, with 7 bases that match TRBD1. The CDR3 has 14 residues. Germline CDR1 is SGHDT and CDR2 is YYEEEE. V dropped 9 bases and J dropped 0; count of bases not matched to a gene: 9. CDR3 sequence (DNA): TGTGCCACGCAGACAGGGATGAGCTCCTACGAGCAGTACTTC. It codes for CATQTGMSSYEQYF.

This clonotype was found many times. This CDR3 is CASSLSLDTQYF. Written as DNA, the CDR3 is TGTGCCAGCAGCCTTAGTCTGGATACGCAGTATTTT. The chain has TRBV7-9 and TRBJ2-3; no clear D gene. The V end was cut by 5 bases, the J end by 6 bases, with 9 bases between. This CDR3 is built from 12 residues. The germline V gene encodes CDR1 SEHNR and CDR2 FQNEAQ (reference sequence).

This clonotype was detected a few times. The chain is built from TRBV18 and TRBJ1-3; D call uncertain. The CDR3 length is 14 residues. Between the trimmed V and J ends, which lost 5 bases and 0 bases, there was a span of 8 bases. Germline V CDR1 and CDR2: KGHSH, LQKENI. The CDR3 DNA reads as TGTGCCAGCTCATCAGTGAGCTCTGGAAACACCATATATTTT. As protein: CASSSVSSGNTIYF.

This clonotype has more than one count but fewer than ten. This may stem from a read error, because a much larger clone lies one nucleotide away. DNA for the CDR3: TGCAGTGCCGGGACAGGGGCATCCTATGCCTACACCTTC. Its protein is CSAGTGASYAYTF. The chain couples TRBV20-1 to TRBJ1-2; 10 bases agree with TRBD1. Germline V gene sequence: CDR1 DFQATT, CDR2 SNEGSKA (reference sequence). CDR3 size: 13 residues.

This chain joins TRBV27 and TRBJ2-3; D is undetermined. This CDR3 contains 13 residues. Trimming left V 5 bases short and J 0 bases short, with 6 bases between. CDR1 is MNHEY and CDR2 is SMNVEV in the germline V gene (reference sequence). CDR3 sequence (DNA): TGTGCCAGCAGTCACTGGAGCACAGATACGCAGTATTTT. Its protein product is CASSHWSTDTQYF.

This clonotype was found once. Written as DNA, the CDR3 is TGTGCCAGCAGCCCGACTAGCGGGGGTGTTGGTACCGGGGAGCTGTTTTTT. It codes for CASSPTSGGVGTGELFF. V is TRBV14 and J is TRBJ2-2; 12 bases align to TRBD2. The CDR3 runs to 17 residues. The germline V gene encodes CDR1 SGHDN and CDR2 FVKESK. The trim removed 4 bases at V and 5 bases at J, leaving 8 bases unmatched.

CDR3 in DNA: TGTGCCAGCGCTCTACCGGGAGGGGTCGCGGAAAAACTGTTTTTT. Translating it yields CASALPGGVAEKLFF. The gene calls are TRBV7-8 and TRBJ1-4; a possible D gene is TRBD1 (5 bases). The CDR3 loop spans 15 amino acids. Germline CDR1 and CDR2: SGHVS and FQNEAQ. Trimming left V 8 bases short and J 8 bases short, with 21 bases between.

A note on this clonotype: The junction shows a germline mismatch at one end, possibly a read error. This rearrangement joins TRBV6-6 to TRBJ1-2; 11 positions match TRBD1. The CDR3 totals 12 residues. The germline CDR1 and CDR2 sequences are MNHNY and SVGAGI (reference sequence). CDR3 in DNA: TGTGCCACTTCGGACAGGGGGCGCGACGGGTTCTTC. Protein sequence: CATSDRGRDGFF.

The genes are TRBV29-1 and TRBJ2-7; 8 bases align to TRBD1. The CDR3 has 14 amino acids. Unmatched junction bases numbered 11, after V lost 6 bases and J lost 4 bases. CDR1 and CDR2 from the germline V gene are SQVTM and ANQGSEA. The CDR3 loop reads CSVLGGQGAYEQYF. For the CDR3, the DNA is TGCAGCGTCCTAGGCGGGCAGGGGGCTTACGAGCAGTACTTC.

The chain carries TRBV7-3 and TRBJ2-5; 9 bases fit TRBD1. Germline trimming cut 4 bases from V and 4 bases from J; bases unmatched to any gene: 1. Germline values: CDR1 SGHTA, CDR2 FQGTGA. The CDR3 totals 13 residues. CDR3 amino acids: CASSWDRAETQYF. DNA of the CDR3: TGTGCCAGCAGCTGGGACAGGGCAGAGACCCAGTACTTC.

This clonotype occurred a few times. A read error may account for a junction end that differs from germline. The V call is TRBV5-1, the J call TRBJ1-6, with TRBD1 as a possible D gene (6 bases). This CDR3 comprises 14 residues. Per germline, CDR1 SGHRS and CDR2 YFSETQ. CDR3 sequence (DNA): TGCGCCAGCAGCTTGGACAGGGTGGATTCCCCCCTCCACTTT. Protein product: CASSLDRVDSPLHF.

This clonotype was counted ten times or more. The rearrangement joins TRBV19 to TRBJ1-3, with 7 bases that match TRBD1. V dropped 10 bases and J dropped 0; count of bases not matched to a gene: 3. The germline CDR1 and CDR2 sequences are LNHDA and SQIVND (reference sequence). The length of the CDR3 is 13 residues. The CDR3 DNA follows: TGTGCCACCGGACAGGACTCTGGAAACACCATATATTTT. The encoded protein is CATGQDSGNTIYF.

This clonotype appeared a few times. One end of the junction is discordant with germline, which a read error may explain. The rearrangement links TRBV7-2 to TRBJ1-2; 11 nucleotides agree with TRBD1. The CDR3 is 15 residues long. Germline-derived CDR1 and CDR2 are SGHTA and FQGNSA. The CDR3 DNA follows: TGTGCCAGCAGCACCCGGGACAGGGGGTACTATGGCCACACCTTC. Its protein is CASSTRDRGYYGHTF.

This clonotype was seen at least ten times. The CDR3 region has the DNA TGCGCCAGCAGCGTGGCAGGGAATTATGAGCAGTTCTTC. Its translation: CASSVAGNYEQFF. The chain recombines TRBV5-1 with TRBJ2-1; possible D gene TRBD1, 5 bases. From germline, CDR1 is SGHRS and CDR2 YFSETQ. This CDR3 has 13 residues. V was trimmed by 4 bases and J by 8 bases, leaving 13 bases between them.

Turning to this clonotype: Because the CDR3 is missing its conserved closing phenylalanine or tryptophan, this is likely a read error. It is unclear where the CDR3 begins or ends on the DNA, so no DNA is shown, and the CDR3 is as TCRdb lists it. The CDR3 region is CASSYYQV. The V call is TRBV6-6, the J call TRBJ1-6. CDR1 and CDR2 from the germline V gene are MNHNY and SVGAGI (reference sequence). With termini counted, the CDR3 has 8 amino acids.